These T cell receptor beta chains were read from a single sample in a study of cytomegalovirus exposure and HLA in healthy donors. Profiled with immunoSEQ multiplex PCR; TCRdb holds only in-frame clones, not every one. Among about 98,000 clones listed, roughly 87% were seen once. Source material: PBMCs. The receptors were gathered from a man aged 18 to 29 in good health and CMV-seropositive. CDR3s include the opening cysteine and the closing phenylalanine or tryptophan. D genes are given only for firm matches. A row's size may be missing; if present it is once, few, many or a size class.

abundance: once
j_gene: TRBJ2-1
v_gene: TRBV5-8
d_gene: TRBD1
CDR3nt: TGTGCCAGCAGCCCAGGGACAGCCTTCTACAATGAGCAGTTCTTC
CDR3aa: CASSPGTAFYNEQFF

abundance: .
j_gene: TRBJ2-2
v_gene: TRBV1
d_gene: .
CDR3nt: TGCACCAGCAGAAAGACTAGCGGAAACACCGGGGAGCTGTTTTTT
CDR3aa: CTSRKTSGNTGELFF

abundance: .
j_gene: TRBJ1-1
v_gene: TRBV4-3
d_gene: TRBD1
CDR3nt: TGCGCCAGCAGCCACGGGACAGGGATGAACACTGAAGCTTTCTTT
CDR3aa: CASSHGTGMNTEAFF

abundance: .
j_gene: TRBJ2-3
v_gene: TRBV4-1
d_gene: .
CDR3nt: TGCGCCAGCAGACAAAGCACCTACGAGACTCGAACAGATACGCAGTATTTT
CDR3aa: CASRQSTYETRTDTQYF

abundance: few
j_gene: TRBJ1-5
v_gene: TRBV19
d_gene: TRBD1
CDR3nt: TGTGCCAGTAGTCCGAGACAGGGGGTTAGCAATCAGCCCCAGCATTTT
CDR3aa: CASSPRQGVSNQPQHF

abundance: .
j_gene: TRBJ1-1
v_gene: TRBV7-3
d_gene: .
CDR3nt: TGTGCCAGCAGGAAAGACAGGAACACTGAAGCTTTCTTT
CDR3aa: CASRKDRNTEAFF

abundance: .
j_gene: TRBJ2-5
v_gene: TRBV7-2
d_gene: .
CDR3nt: TGTGCCAGCAGCTTAGTTAGGGGTGGGGGCCAGACCCAGTACTTC
CDR3aa: CASSLVRGGGQTQYF

abundance: .
j_gene: TRBJ1-1
v_gene: TRBV2
d_gene: .
CDR3nt: TGTGCCAGCATTTTGTCCTTATACACTGAAGCTTTCTTT
CDR3aa: CASILSLYTEAFF

abundance: .
j_gene: TRBJ2-7
v_gene: TRBV7-9
d_gene: TRBD1
CDR3nt: TGTGCCAGCAGCCCGGGACAGGGAGAGCAGTACTTC
CDR3aa: CASSPGQGEQYF

abundance: .
j_gene: TRBJ2-5
v_gene: TRBV7-9
d_gene: .
CDR3nt: TGTGCCAGCGGGGACACAATTTTGGGGGTCCAAGAGACCCAGTACTTC
CDR3aa: CASGDTILGVQETQYF

abundance: .
j_gene: TRBJ2-1
v_gene: TRBV4-1
d_gene: .
CDR3nt: TGCGCCAGCAGCCCGGGACTGGGATACAATGAGCAGTTCTTC
CDR3aa: CASSPGLGYNEQFF

abundance: .
j_gene: TRBJ2-7
v_gene: TRBV18
d_gene: .
CDR3nt: TGTGCCAGCTCGCAAGTAGAGCATTCCTACGAGCAGTACTTC
CDR3aa: CASSQVEHSYEQYF

abundance: .
j_gene: TRBJ2-2
v_gene: TRBV27
d_gene: .
CDR3nt: TGTGCCAGCAGTGCTACGGTTGCGAACACCGGGGAGCTGTTTTTT
CDR3aa: CASSATVANTGELFF

abundance: .
j_gene: TRBJ2-1
v_gene: TRBV7-2
d_gene: TRBD2
CDR3nt: TGTGCCAGCAGCGTGAGGACTAGTCGTTATGAGCAGTTCTTC
CDR3aa: CASSVRTSRYEQFF

abundance: once
j_gene: TRBJ2-6
v_gene: TRBV6-6
d_gene: TRBD1
CDR3nt: TGTGCCAGCCTCAGGGGGTCTGGGTCCAACGTCCTGACTTTC
CDR3aa: CASLRGSGSNVLTF

abundance: .
j_gene: TRBJ2-7
v_gene: TRBV5-4
d_gene: TRBD2
CDR3nt: TGTGCCAGCAGCTCATGGACTAGCGGGAAATACGAGCAGTACTTC
CDR3aa: CASSSWTSGKYEQYF

abundance: .
j_gene: TRBJ2-1
v_gene: TRBV4-3
d_gene: TRBD2
CDR3nt: TGCGCCAGCAGCCCGACTAGCGGGGGGGCCTACTACAATGAGCAGTTCTTC
CDR3aa: CASSPTSGGAYYNEQFF

abundance: .
j_gene: TRBJ2-7
v_gene: TRBV27
d_gene: .
CDR3nt: TGTGCCAGCAGTTTAGGGCCGACCTACGAGCAGTACTTC
CDR3aa: CASSLGPTYEQYF

abundance: .
j_gene: TRBJ2-3
v_gene: TRBV7-2
d_gene: TRBD2
CDR3nt: TGTGCCAGCAGCCCGACTAGCGGGTCAGATACGCAGTATTTT
CDR3aa: CASSPTSGSDTQYF

abundance: .
j_gene: TRBJ2-1
v_gene: TRBV28
d_gene: TRBD1
CDR3nt: TGTGCCAGCAGTTGGGGGACAGCCTACAATGAGCAGTTCTTC
CDR3aa: CASSWGTAYNEQFF

abundance: .
j_gene: TRBJ2-5
v_gene: TRBV5-1
d_gene: .
CDR3nt: TGCGCCAGCAGCGGACAAGGAGAGACCCAGTACTTC
CDR3aa: CASSGQGETQYF

abundance: .
j_gene: TRBJ1-3
v_gene: TRBV4-1
d_gene: .
CDR3nt: TGCGCCACGAGGGACACCCGAAACACCATATATTTT
CDR3aa: CATRDTRNTIYF

abundance: .
j_gene: TRBJ2-5
v_gene: TRBV9
d_gene: .
CDR3nt: TGTGCCAGCAGCGTTCGTCTAGGGGGAGAGACCCAGTACTTC
CDR3aa: CASSVRLGGETQYF

abundance: .
j_gene: TRBJ2-5
v_gene: TRBV5-6
d_gene: TRBD2
CDR3nt: TGTGCCAGCAGCGGACTACCCCTAGCGGGAGCAGAGACCCAGTACTTC
CDR3aa: CASSGLPLAGAETQYF

abundance: .
j_gene: TRBJ1-5
v_gene: TRBV27
d_gene: TRBD1
CDR3nt: TGTGCCAGCATTGGGGATCTGAAGGACAGGGGGCGCTGGTTTCGGCCCCAGCATTTT
CDR3aa: CASIGDLKDRGRWFRPQHF

abundance: once
j_gene: TRBJ2-7
v_gene: TRBV6-6
d_gene: .
CDR3nt: TGTGCCAGCAGTCCGAAAGCGGAAACCTACGAGCAGTACTTC
CDR3aa: CASSPKAETYEQYF

abundance: .
j_gene: TRBJ2-1
v_gene: TRBV4-3
d_gene: .
CDR3nt: TGCGCCAGCAGCCAGGCCCTAGGCGGGACTCCCTACAATGAGCAGTTCTTC
CDR3aa: CASSQALGGTPYNEQFF

abundance: .
j_gene: TRBJ1-3
v_gene: TRBV4-1
d_gene: .
CDR3nt: TGCGCCAGCAGCGAAGGGGAGGCTGGAAACACCATATATTTT
CDR3aa: CASSEGEAGNTIYF

abundance: .
j_gene: TRBJ1-2
v_gene: TRBV5-6
d_gene: .
CDR3nt: TGTGCCAGCAGCTTGGTTCGGAGGGAGGTTCACGGCTACACCTTC
CDR3aa: CASSLVRREVHGYTF

abundance: .
j_gene: TRBJ2-7
v_gene: TRBV27
d_gene: .
CDR3nt: TGTGCCACGTGGGGAGGCTACGAGCAGTACTTC
CDR3aa: CATWGGYEQYF

abundance: few
j_gene: TRBJ2-6
v_gene: TRBV4-3
d_gene: .
CDR3nt: TGCGCCAGCAGCACTACCCGGGAGTCTGGGGCCAACGTCCTGACTTTC
CDR3aa: CASSTTRESGANVLTF

abundance: .
j_gene: TRBJ2-5
v_gene: TRBV14
d_gene: .
CDR3nt: TGTGCCAGCAGTCCCAGGGCGACCGGAACACAAGAGACCCAGTACTTC
CDR3aa: CASSPRATGTQETQYF

abundance: .
j_gene: TRBJ2-7
v_gene: TRBV5-1
d_gene: .
CDR3nt: TGCGCCAGCAGACCCGGAGAAATCTACGAGCAGTACTTC
CDR3aa: CASRPGEIYEQYF

abundance: .
j_gene: TRBJ1-5
v_gene: TRBV6-1
d_gene: .
CDR3nt: TGTGCCAGCAGTGAACGGAGCAATCAGCCCCAGCATTTT
CDR3aa: CASSERSNQPQHF

abundance: .
j_gene: TRBJ2-7
v_gene: TRBV6-5
d_gene: .
CDR3nt: TGTGCCAGCGCCCTCTACAGGGCCTACGAGCAGTACTTC
CDR3aa: CASALYRAYEQYF

abundance: .
j_gene: TRBJ2-1
v_gene: TRBV29-1
d_gene: .
CDR3nt: TGCAGCGTTGATTCGGAAAGGAGGCCCTACAATGAGCAGTTCTTC
CDR3aa: CSVDSERRPYNEQFF

abundance: few
j_gene: TRBJ2-1
v_gene: TRBV10-3
d_gene: .
CDR3nt: TGTGCCATCAGTGACGTCGGACTTCCCCGGCAGGATGAGCAGTTCTTC
CDR3aa: CAISDVGLPRQDEQFF

abundance: .
j_gene: TRBJ2-7
v_gene: TRBV4-1
d_gene: TRBD2
CDR3nt: TGCGCCAGCAGCCCCATCCGGGGGGACCTCTACGAGCAGTACTTC
CDR3aa: CASSPIRGDLYEQYF

abundance: .
j_gene: TRBJ1-2
v_gene: TRBV4-2
d_gene: .
CDR3nt: TGTGCCAGCAGCCTCCGGAGCGAGGACTATGGCTACACCTTC
CDR3aa: CASSLRSEDYGYTF

abundance: .
j_gene: TRBJ2-7
v_gene: TRBV2
d_gene: TRBD1
CDR3nt: TGTGCCAGCAGTGACGGACAGGGAGGCTACGAGCAGTACTTC
CDR3aa: CASSDGQGGYEQYF

abundance: .
j_gene: TRBJ2-2
v_gene: TRBV28
d_gene: TRBD1
CDR3nt: TGTGCCAGCAGTTTCTTCGGGACAGGGTATCGGGAGGAGCTGTTTTTT
CDR3aa: CASSFFGTGYREELFF

abundance: .
j_gene: TRBJ2-7
v_gene: TRBV28
d_gene: TRBD2
CDR3nt: TGTGCCAGCAGTTCTAGCGGGATCTTACAGGAGGTATTC
CDR3aa: CASSSSGILQEVF

abundance: .
j_gene: TRBJ2-1
v_gene: TRBV6-1
d_gene: .
CDR3nt: TGTGCCAGCAGTGACCCCGGTAATGAGCAGTTCTTC
CDR3aa: CASSDPGNEQFF

abundance: .
j_gene: TRBJ1-2
v_gene: TRBV4-3
d_gene: TRBD1
CDR3nt: TGCGCCAGCAGCCGTGAACCGGGACAGGCGTATGGCTACACCTTC
CDR3aa: CASSREPGQAYGYTF

abundance: .
j_gene: TRBJ2-6
v_gene: TRBV6-1
d_gene: .
CDR3nt: TGTGCCAGCACTATAACAGATTCTGGGGCCAACGTCCTGACTTTC
CDR3aa: CASTITDSGANVLTF

abundance: .
j_gene: TRBJ2-7
v_gene: TRBV2
d_gene: .
CDR3nt: TGTGCCAGCAGTGAATCAAACAGGGACCAGGAGCAGTACTTC
CDR3aa: CASSESNRDQEQYF

abundance: .
j_gene: TRBJ2-3
v_gene: TRBV4-3
d_gene: .
CDR3nt: TGCGCCAGCAGCCAAGGTAACGGCGCGGGGAACACAGATACGCAGTATTTT
CDR3aa: CASSQGNGAGNTDTQYF

abundance: .
j_gene: TRBJ1-6
v_gene: TRBV19
d_gene: .
CDR3nt: TGTGCCAGTAGTATGGGGAAGGGGATCGCCTATAATTCACCCCTCCACTTT
CDR3aa: CASSMGKGIAYNSPLHF